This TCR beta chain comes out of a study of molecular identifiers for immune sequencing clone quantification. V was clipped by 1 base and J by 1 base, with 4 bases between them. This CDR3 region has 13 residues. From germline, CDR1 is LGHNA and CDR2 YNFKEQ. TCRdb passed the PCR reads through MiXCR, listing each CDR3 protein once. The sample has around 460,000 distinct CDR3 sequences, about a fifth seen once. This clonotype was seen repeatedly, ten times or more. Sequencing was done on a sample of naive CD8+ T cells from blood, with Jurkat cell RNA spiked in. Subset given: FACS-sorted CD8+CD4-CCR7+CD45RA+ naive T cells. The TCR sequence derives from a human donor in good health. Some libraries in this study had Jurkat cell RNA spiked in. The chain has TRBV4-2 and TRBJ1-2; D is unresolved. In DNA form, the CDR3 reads TGTGCCAGCAGCCAAGTGGGTAACTATGGCTACACCTTC. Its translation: CASSQVGNYGYTF.